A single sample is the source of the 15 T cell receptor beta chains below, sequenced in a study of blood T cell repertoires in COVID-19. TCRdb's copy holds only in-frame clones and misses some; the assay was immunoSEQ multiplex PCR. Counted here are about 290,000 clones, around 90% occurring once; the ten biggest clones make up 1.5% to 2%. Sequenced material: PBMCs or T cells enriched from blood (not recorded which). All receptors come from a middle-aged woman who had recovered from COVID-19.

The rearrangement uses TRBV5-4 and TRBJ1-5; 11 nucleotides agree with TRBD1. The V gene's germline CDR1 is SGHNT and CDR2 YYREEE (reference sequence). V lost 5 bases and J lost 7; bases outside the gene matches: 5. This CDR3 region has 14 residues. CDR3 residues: CASSQDRGQQPQHF. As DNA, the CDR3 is TGTGCCAGCAGTCAGGACAGGGGGCAACAGCCCCAGCATTTT.

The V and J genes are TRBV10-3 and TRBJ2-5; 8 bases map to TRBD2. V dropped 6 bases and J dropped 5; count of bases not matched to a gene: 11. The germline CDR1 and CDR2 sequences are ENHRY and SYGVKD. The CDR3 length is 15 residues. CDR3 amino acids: CAIRPTSAGSETQYF. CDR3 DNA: TGTGCCATCAGGCCGACTAGCGCGGGTTCTGAGACCCAGTACTTC.

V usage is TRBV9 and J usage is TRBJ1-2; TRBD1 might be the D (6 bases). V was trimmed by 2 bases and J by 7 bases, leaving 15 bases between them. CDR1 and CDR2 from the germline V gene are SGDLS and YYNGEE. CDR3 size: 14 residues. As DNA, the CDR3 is TGTGCCAGCAGCGTGGTGGACAGATTCATTGGCTACACCTTC. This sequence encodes CASSVVDRFIGYTF.

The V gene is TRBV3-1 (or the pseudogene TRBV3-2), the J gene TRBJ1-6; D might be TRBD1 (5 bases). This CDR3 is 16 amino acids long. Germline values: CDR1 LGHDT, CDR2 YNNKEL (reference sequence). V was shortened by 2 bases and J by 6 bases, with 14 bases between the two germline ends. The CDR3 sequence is CASSQFGGAGNSPLHF. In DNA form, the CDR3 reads TGTGCCAGCAGCCAATTCGGTGGGGCAGGTAATTCACCCCTCCACTTT.

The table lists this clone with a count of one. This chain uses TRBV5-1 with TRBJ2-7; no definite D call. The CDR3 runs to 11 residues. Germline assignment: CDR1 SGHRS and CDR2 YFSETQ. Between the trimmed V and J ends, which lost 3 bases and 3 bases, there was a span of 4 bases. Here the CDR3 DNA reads TGCGCCAGCAGCTCAGACTACGAGCAGTACTTC. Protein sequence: CASSSDYEQYF.

The DNA for the CDR3 is TGTGCCAGTAGTACTGTTTCCCGGGACAAGTCTGGCTACACCTTC. This encodes CASSTVSRDKSGYTF. The V and J genes are TRBV19 and TRBJ1-2, with D maybe TRBD1 (6 bases). Trimming removed 4 bases at V and 7 bases at J, with 19 bases between. CDR3 length: 15 amino acids. The germline V gene encodes CDR1 LNHDA and CDR2 SQIVND (reference sequence).

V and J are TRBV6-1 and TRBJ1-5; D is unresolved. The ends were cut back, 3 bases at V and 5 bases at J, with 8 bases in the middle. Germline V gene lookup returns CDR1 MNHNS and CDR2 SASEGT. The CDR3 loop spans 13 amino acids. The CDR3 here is CASSDGSDQPQHF. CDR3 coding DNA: TGTGCCAGCAGTGATGGTAGTGATCAGCCCCAGCATTTT.

This CDR3 reads CAWSRSAGATEQYF. The CDR3 nucleotides read TGTGCCTGGAGTCGTTCAGCGGGAGCTACCGAGCAGTACTTC. The V and J genes are TRBV30 and TRBJ2-7, with 8 bases aligning to TRBD2. This CDR3 has 14 residues. Germline V lookup: CDR1 GTSNPN, CDR2 SVGIG (reference sequence). V trimming: 2 bases; J trimming: 6 bases; junction bases outside the gene matches: 9. The whole variable domain, remainder taken from reference TRBV30 and TRBJ2-7, is SQTIHQWPATLVQPVGSPLSLECTVEGTSNPNLYWYRQAAGRGLQLLFYSVGIGQISSEVPQNLSASRPQDRQFILSSKKLLLSDSGFYLCAWSRSAGATEQYFGPGTRLTVT.

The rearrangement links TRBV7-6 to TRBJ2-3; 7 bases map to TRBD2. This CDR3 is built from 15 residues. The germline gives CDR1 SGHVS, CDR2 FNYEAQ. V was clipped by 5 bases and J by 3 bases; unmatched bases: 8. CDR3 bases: TGTGCCAGCAGCCGCCTTGGACTAGTGACAGATACGCAGTATTTT. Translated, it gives CASSRLGLVTDTQYF.

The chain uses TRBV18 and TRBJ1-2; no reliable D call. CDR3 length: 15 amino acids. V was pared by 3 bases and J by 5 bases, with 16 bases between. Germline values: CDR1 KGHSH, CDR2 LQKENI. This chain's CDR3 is CASSPGIAGEYGYTF. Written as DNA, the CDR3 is TGTGCCAGCTCACCGGGAATCGCGGGAGAATATGGCTACACCTTC.

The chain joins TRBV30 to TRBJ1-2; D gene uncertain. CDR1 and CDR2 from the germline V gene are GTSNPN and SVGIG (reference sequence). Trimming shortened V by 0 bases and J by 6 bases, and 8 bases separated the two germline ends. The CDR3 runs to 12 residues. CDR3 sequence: CAWSVRRNGYTF. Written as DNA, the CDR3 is TGTGCCTGGAGTGTACGGCGGAATGGCTACACCTTC.

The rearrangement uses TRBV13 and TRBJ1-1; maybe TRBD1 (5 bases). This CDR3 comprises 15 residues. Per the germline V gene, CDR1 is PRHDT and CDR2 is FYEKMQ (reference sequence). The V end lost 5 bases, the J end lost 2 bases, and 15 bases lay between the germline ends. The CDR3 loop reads CASSPRDYRNTEAFF. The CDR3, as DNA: TGTGCCAGCAGCCCCCGGGACTACCGAAACACTGAAGCTTTCTTT.

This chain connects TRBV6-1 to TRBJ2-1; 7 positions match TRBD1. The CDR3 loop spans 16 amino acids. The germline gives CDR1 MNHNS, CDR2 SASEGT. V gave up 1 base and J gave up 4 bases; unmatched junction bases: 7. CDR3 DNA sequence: TGTGCCAGCAGTGAAGGGTGGGCAGGGGGTTACAATGAGCAGTTCTTC. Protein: CASSEGWAGGYNEQFF.

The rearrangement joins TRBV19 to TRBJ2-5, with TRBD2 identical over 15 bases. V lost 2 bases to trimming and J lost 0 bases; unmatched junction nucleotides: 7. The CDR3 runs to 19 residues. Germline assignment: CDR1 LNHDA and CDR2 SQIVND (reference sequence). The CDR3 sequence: CASSIKGTSGRTYQETQYF. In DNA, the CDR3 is TGTGCCAGTAGTATAAAAGGGACTAGCGGGAGGACGTACCAAGAGACCCAGTACTTC.

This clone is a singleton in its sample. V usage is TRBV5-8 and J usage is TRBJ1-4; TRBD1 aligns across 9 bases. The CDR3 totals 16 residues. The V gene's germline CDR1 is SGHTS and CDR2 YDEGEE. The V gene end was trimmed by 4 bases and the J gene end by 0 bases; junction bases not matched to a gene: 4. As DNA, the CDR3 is TGTGCCAGCAGCGCGGGACAGGGACCAACTAATGAAAAACTGTTTTTT. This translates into CASSAGQGPTNEKLFF.